This T cell receptor beta chain was recovered during a study of blood T cell repertoires in COVID-19. V was trimmed by 7 bases and J by 9 bases, leaving 19 bases between them. This CDR3 is 15 amino acids long. Germline V gives CDR1 MNHEY, CDR2 SMNVEV (reference sequence). Produced via immunoSEQ multiplex PCR; TCRdb's table is partial and in-frame only. The table shows 270,000 or so clones, with 89% occurring only once. The rearrangement joins TRBV27 to TRBJ1-6; D is possibly TRBD1 (6 bases). This sequence was found in a woman under 40 with COVID-19, enrolled during active disease. What was sequenced was peripheral blood. The CDR3 protein is CASTLWGQSVSPLHF. CDR3 in DNA: TGTGCCAGCACCCTCTGGGGGCAGTCGGTTTCACCCCTCCACTTT.